The rows below give T cell receptor beta chains drawn from one sample of a study of cytomegalovirus exposure and HLA in healthy donors. This table comes from immunoSEQ multiplex PCR, and its TCRdb copy is limited to in-frame clones, with some not included. The sample has 300,000 to 350,000 clones; approximately 86% are singletons. The sample comprised PBMCs. The receptor set was obtained from a man aged 25 to 45 in good health and CMV-seronegative. CDR3s include the opening cysteine and the closing phenylalanine or tryptophan. D genes are given only for firm matches. Expanded clones get a size class; other rows say once, few or many, or leave the size out.

d_call,v_call,clone_size,j_call,cdr3_nt,cdr3_aa
-,TRBV28,-,TRBJ2-5,TGTGCCAGCAGCCGAACGGGAATCCAAGAGACCCAGTACTTC,CASSRTGIQETQYF
-,TRBV10-3,-,TRBJ1-2,TGTGCCATCAGTGAGACGGAGGACGGCTACACCTTC,CAISETEDGYTF
TRBD2,TRBV6-1,-,TRBJ2-3,TGTGCCAGCAGCGCGACTAGCGGGGGGGCAGATACGCAGTATTTT,CASSATSGGADTQYF
TRBD2,TRBV11-3,-,TRBJ2-1,TGTGCCAGCAGCTCAATGGGACTAGCGGGGGGGCCCTACAATGAGCAGTTCTTC,CASSSMGLAGGPYNEQFF
-,TRBV5-5,-,TRBJ1-6,TGTGCCATCGACAGGAGCTCCTATAATTCACCCCTCCACTTT,CAIDRSSYNSPLHF
TRBD2,TRBV10-3,-,TRBJ2-3,TGTGCCATCAGTGAGACGGGACTAGCGGGGGCAGATACGCAGTATTTT,CAISETGLAGADTQYF
-,TRBV15,-,TRBJ1-2,TGTGCCACCAGCAGAGAAGCAGGGGCGCTTAACTATGGCTACACCTTC,CATSREAGALNYGYTF
TRBD1,TRBV6-5,-,TRBJ1-6,TGTGCCAGCAGTAGGAGGACAGGGACTTCACCCCTCCACTTT,CASSRRTGTSPLHF
-,TRBV5-1,-,TRBJ2-1,TGCGCCAGCAGTAACGCAGGGGCGCCCTACAATGAGCAGTTCTTC,CASSNAGAPYNEQFF
TRBD1,TRBV19,-,TRBJ2-1,TGTGCCAGTAGTATAACAGGGGGGACCTACAATGAGCAGTTCTTC,CASSITGGTYNEQFF
-,TRBV19,-,TRBJ2-7,TGTGCCAGTAGCCAGCCGGGGGAGAGGGGACACGAGCAGTACTTC,CASSQPGERGHEQYF
TRBD1,TRBV6-1,-,TRBJ1-4,TGTGCCAGCAGGCCGGGACAGGGGACTAATGAAAAACTGTTTTTT,CASRPGQGTNEKLFF
TRBD1,TRBV4-1,-,TRBJ1-4,TGCGCCAGCAGCCCGGGGACAGGGACTAATGAAAAACTGTTTTTT,CASSPGTGTNEKLFF
TRBD1,TRBV19,-,TRBJ2-1,TGTGCCAGTAGTATGACAGGGAGTGAGCAGTTCTTC,CASSMTGSEQFF
TRBD2,TRBV15,-,TRBJ2-3,TGTGCCACCAGCCCCCTTGAAGTTTTAGCGGGGGGGGATACGCAGTATTTT,CATSPLEVLAGGDTQYF
TRBD1,TRBV27,-,TRBJ1-5,TGTGCCAGCAGCAAGGACAGGGGATTGGATCAGCCCCAGCATTTT,CASSKDRGLDQPQHF
TRBD2,TRBV4-1,-,TRBJ2-1,TGCGCCAGCAGCCAAGACTCGGGGGGGAGCTCCTACAATGAGCAGTTCTTC,CASSQDSGGSSYNEQFF
-,TRBV4-1,-,TRBJ2-2,TGCGCCAGCAGCCGTTGGCAGTCCGGGGAGCTGTTTTTT,CASSRWQSGELFF
-,TRBV7-9,-,TRBJ2-2,TGTGCCAGCAGCTTAGCAGGAGTGAACACCGGGGAGCTGTTTTTT,CASSLAGVNTGELFF
-,TRBV15,-,TRBJ2-3,TGTGCCACCAGCAGAGGAGGGGGTGGAGATACGCAGTATTTT,CATSRGGGGDTQYF
-,TRBV15,-,TRBJ1-4,TGTGCCACCAGCACGAGACAAGACATTAATGAAAAACTGTTTTTT,CATSTRQDINEKLFF
-,TRBV5-1,-,TRBJ2-5,TGCGCCAGCAGCTTGGGCGACGGCGGTGTGTACTTC,CASSLGDGGVYF
-,TRBV10-3,few,TRBJ1-1,TGTGCCATCATGGGACGGGGGATAGACACTGAAGCTTTCTTT,CAIMGRGIDTEAFF
TRBD1,TRBV6-1,-,TRBJ1-2,TGTGCCAGCAGTGTAACAGACAGGGGGAACTATGGCTACACCTTC,CASSVTDRGNYGYTF
-,TRBV6-5,-,TRBJ2-7,TGTGCCAGCAGTAGGACAGAAGGCTCCTACGAGCAGTACTTC,CASSRTEGSYEQYF
TRBD1,TRBV5-8,few,TRBJ1-4,TGTGCCAGCAGCCCGGGACAGCTCACCGATGGAAAACTGTTTTTT,CASSPGQLTDGKLFF
TRBD1,TRBV7-2,once,TRBJ2-7,TGTGCCAGCAGCTTAGAACAGGGGGTATCCTACGAGCAGTACTTC,CASSLEQGVSYEQYF
-,TRBV10-3,-,TRBJ2-1,TGTGCCATCAGTGAGTCGGGCAAGAGCTCCTACAATGAGCAGTTCTTC,CAISESGKSSYNEQFF
TRBD1,TRBV18,-,TRBJ2-3,TGTGCCAGCTCACCACTTCGACAGGGCCCTAGCACAGATACGCAGTATTTT,CASSPLRQGPSTDTQYF
-,TRBV5-1,-,TRBJ1-1,TGCGCCAGCAGCTTTGGTAATAGGGAGGACAACACTGAAGCTTTCTTT,CASSFGNREDNTEAFF
-,TRBV11-2,-,TRBJ1-6,TGTGCCAGCAGCCCATTCGCGGGGACGGGATATAATTCACCCCTCCACTTT,CASSPFAGTGYNSPLHF
-,TRBV6-5,-,TRBJ1-2,TGTGCCAGCAGTTTCGACAGGCTCTTAGGCGGCTACACCTTC,CASSFDRLLGGYTF
-,TRBV11-2,-,TRBJ1-4,TGTGCCAGCAGCCACGTCGGTCCGTGGGAGAGACTGTTTTTT,CASSHVGPWERLFF
-,TRBV6-1,-,TRBJ1-1,TGTGCCAGCAGGGGACTTACTGGGGTGAACACTGAAGCTTTCTTT,CASRGLTGVNTEAFF
TRBD1,TRBV9,-,TRBJ2-2,TGTGCCAGCAGCGGCCGATTTGGACAGGCCACCGGGGAGCTGTTTTTT,CASSGRFGQATGELFF
TRBD1,TRBV10-3,-,TRBJ2-7,TGTGCCACCGAAGACAGGGACTACGAGCAGTACTTC,CATEDRDYEQYF
-,TRBV5-6,-,TRBJ2-5,TGTGCCAGCAGCCTCACTCAAGAGACCCAGTACTTC,CASSLTQETQYF
TRBD1,TRBV6-1,-,TRBJ1-1,TGTGCCAGCAGGGGACAGGGTGCGACTGAAGCTTTCTTT,CASRGQGATEAFF
-,TRBV5-6,-,TRBJ2-3,TGTGCCAGCAGCTTACAGAGCACAGATACGCAGTATTTT,CASSLQSTDTQYF
-,TRBV30,few,TRBJ1-1,TGTGCCTGGAGTCTAAGTACTGAAGCTTTCTTT,CAWSLSTEAFF
TRBD1,TRBV19,few,TRBJ1-2,TGTGCCAGTAGTCCCAGACAGGGGGCGGTCTATGGCTACACCTTC,CASSPRQGAVYGYTF
TRBD1,TRBV5-6,once,TRBJ2-3,TGTGCCAGCAGCTGGACAGGGTTCCCGAGCACAGATACGCAGTATTTT,CASSWTGFPSTDTQYF
-,TRBV19,-,TRBJ1-5,TGTGCCAGTAGTACTCAGGGCGCCCAGGGGCCCCAGCATTTT,CASSTQGAQGPQHF
-,TRBV10-2,-,TRBJ2-7,TGCGCCAGCAGTGAGTACTTCTACGAGCAGTACTTC,CASSEYFYEQYF
-,TRBV9,-,TRBJ2-5,TGTGCCAGCAGCGTAGAGGACACCCAAGAGACCCAGTACTTC,CASSVEDTQETQYF
TRBD1,TRBV7-9,-,TRBJ2-2,TGTGCCAGCAGCGCCCGGGACAGGGTCGAGCTGTTTTTT,CASSARDRVELFF
TRBD1,TRBV18,-,TRBJ2-6,TGTGCCAGCTCACTTACAGGGGGCTCGTCCTCCGGGGCCAACGTCCTGACTTTC,CASSLTGGSSSGANVLTF
-,TRBV9,-,TRBJ1-2,TGTGCCAGCAGCGTAGCGGAGGGGCGCCACTATGGCTACACCTTC,CASSVAEGRHYGYTF
-,TRBV15,once,TRBJ2-3,TGTGCCACCAGCGGATCAACCGGGACTCGCACAGATACGCAGTATTTT,CATSGSTGTRTDTQYF
-,TRBV14,-,TRBJ2-1,TGTGCCAGCAGCGTAGACATGATCGCCAATGAGCAGTTCTTC,CASSVDMIANEQFF